This T cell receptor beta chain was obtained from a study of cytomegalovirus exposure and HLA in healthy donors (dated by TCRdb to about 2017). Regarding the study in general: According to an earlier analysis of around 600 of the donors, 200 million or so T cells yielded 90 million to 140 million unique TCR beta sequences and around 280 Gb of sequence data. About 280 gigabases of sequencing data and around 88 million unique TCR sequences made up an early release that covered several hundred HLA-typed donors. Of the roughly 390 genotyped donors, 65% to 90% fell in the genetic ancestry cluster associated with self-reported Caucasian donors. The study aimed to test whether cataloging public T cell receptors could reveal signatures of past pathogen exposure. Using immunosequencing, the study profiled T cell repertoires from 666 subjects and related those repertoires to cytomegalovirus serostatus. Besides the first cohort of 666 subjects, a separate validation cohort made up of over a hundred different subjects was used. High-throughput TCR immunosequencing, statistical association of individual TCRs with disease status, and machine learning were combined to predict cytomegalovirus infection status. In a later analysis, previously published TCR beta repertoires from roughly 710 donors were re-analyzed and high-resolution HLA genotyping was added so that TCR occurrence patterns could be studied. In the later analysis, no new phenotypic data were used to find candidate immune exposures; instead, reliance was placed on TCR beta sequences and their occurrence across donors. An earlier analysis of some 500 of the donors used high-throughput TCR beta sequencing to judge whether each TCR beta V gene segment behaved as functional or pseudogenic. Donor age, sex, ethnicity and CMV serostatus were collected together with the repertoire data. A later genetic analysis used genome-wide SNP genotypes for about 60% of the 666 donors, treating that subset as a discovery cohort. Every discovery cohort repertoire had been produced on one sequencing platform. HLA typing covered class I and class II loci at four-digit resolution. The number of typed donors differed by locus: about 620-640 for A, B, C, DRB1 and DQB1; roughly 510 for DQA1; some 610 for DPA1; and 400 to 480 for DPB1. Roughly 5 DR-DQ haplotypes were handled as single units for association and clustering because linkage in the cohort was strong. Among some 400 genotyped donors of the cohort, an average of approximately 240,000 unique TCR beta nucleotide sequences was sequenced per donor, of which about 18% were non-productive. Study-wide conclusions, independent of this receptor: Cytomegalovirus status was reported to be diagnosed by the classifier with high specificity and sensitivity in both the original and validation cohorts. In a later analysis, around 15,000 TCR beta sequences were associated with specific HLA alleles at a false discovery rate of 0.05. A further reported finding was that TCR beta sequences accurately predicted the HLA-A and HLA-B alleles for most subjects in the first cohort. In vitro tests confirmed that three of the cytomegalovirus-associated TCR beta chains recognize cytomegalovirus antigens. V-gene and J-gene trimming of TCR beta chains was associated with a missense DCLRE1C variant in a later genetic analysis, and the association was replicated in an independent cohort. According to the authors, the approach could potentially be generalized to other disease states and immunological phenotypes. Most TCR sequences were observed very rarely across donors, whereas some public TCRs were present in many individuals. In the study, approximately 160 TCR beta chains were listed as associated with cytomegalovirus. Sequencing depth was assumed to be roughly uniform across donors in the presence/absence analyses, though that assumption may not hold. For the cohort, immune exposure information was limited to CMV serostatus. Broadly in line with IMGT annotations, most TCR beta V segments showed up in productive rearrangements about 90% or about 30% of the time in an earlier analysis of 587 of the donors. The sequencing pipeline was judged likely to have produced a cluster of highly shared sequence variants as a technical artifact. According to a later analysis, TCR association rates differed among HLA loci, with DRB1 alleles showing the most associated TCRs and HLA-C alleles showing the fewest. According to a later genetic analysis, donors in an Asian-associated ancestry cluster had fewer N-insertions in productive TCRs than the roughly 670-donor mean. Strong co-occurrence of HLA alleles, especially DR and DQ, made assigning TCR associations to individual alleles difficult. Correlated functional status among segregating V segments might be attributable to linkage disequilibrium, but an unknown experimental factor could not be ruled out. In a later analysis, HLA-associated TCR beta chains were found to be more clonally expanded and to have lower generation probabilities than equally common non-associated chains. A later analysis found that most CMV-associated TCR beta chains appeared HLA-restricted, with HLA associations seemingly driven largely by CMV exposure. Because counts were too low, around 17 rarely observed V segments, including chromosome 9 orphons, were left out of the earlier analysis of 500 to 750 of the donors. In a later analysis, several top co-occurrence clusters were reported to appear linked to parvovirus B19, influenza, CMV and Epstein-Barr virus. Some IMGT-functional V segments, including TRBV6-2 and TRBV6-3, could not be told apart with the 87-base-pair reads, so those segments were excluded. Because some donors lacked HLA typing at each locus, the association tests relied only on the typed subset. This cohort had only TCR beta chains sequenced, and the lack of alpha or paired-chain data limited which features could be detected.

The cohort was made up of 500 to 850 healthy bone marrow donors. At the time of sampling, all cohort members were nominally healthy, though unrecorded immune exposures were likely present. The donor tested CMV seronegative and was one of the 352 seronegative cohort members. A peripheral blood sample was provided by each donor, and peripheral blood mononuclear cells were used for TCR beta sequencing. Genomic DNA extraction from the blood cell samples was performed with the Qiagen DNeasy Blood Extraction Kit. Sequences SNHLY (CDR1) and FYNNEI (CDR2) are obtained from the germline V gene. Reading from cysteine to phenylalanine, the CDR3 counts 14 amino acids. The kept DNA is CDR3 alone, 42 bases in frame from the first base. Relative to germline, V is missing 6 bases and J is missing 5 bases, with 6 bases of the junction outside any gene match. A word on this clone: Its binding antigen is unknown. There are no base qualities to consult, and no much larger clone falls within one base.

Library generation was performed with the immunoSEQ multiplex PCR assay. For the multiplex PCR, a mixture combining 60 forward primers for TCR Vbeta segments and 13 reverse primers for TCR Jbeta segments was used. The CDR3 region of rearranged TCR beta genes was amplified from genomic DNA by a multiplex PCR assay. The amplified TCR beta libraries were sequenced on the Illumina HiSeq System as 87-base-pair reads. Per the source publication's procedure: A later analysis tallied 75 million to 95 million unique TCR beta chains across the 650 to 750 repertoires, and about 10 million of those chains were shared by two or more donors. To remove PCR and sequencing errors, raw reads were error-corrected and collapsed into unique sequences using a nearest-neighbor algorithm that merged closely related sequences. To assign V, D and J gene segments, CDR3 sequences were aligned to IMGT reference sequences. For a sequence to be retained, a match of at least six nucleotides was required to both a V gene segment and a J gene segment. A rearrangement was called productive if the CDR3 had no stop codons and remained in frame with V and J, and every other rearrangement was called non-productive. Following IMGT convention, CDR3 was defined as the stretch from the second conserved V-encoded cysteine up to the conserved J-encoded phenylalanine. The earlier analysis of approximately 590 of the donors excluded any sequence lacking an unambiguous match to a single V gene segment. In an earlier analysis of some 590 of the donors, a V segment was called functional when productive rearrangements were above 56.7%, and segregating when the standard deviation between donors exceeded 5%. To diagnose cytomegalovirus status from the catalog of TCR beta chain sequences, a statistical classification framework was built. In a later analysis, V and J genes were assigned by comparing TCR nucleotide sequences against IMGT/GENE-DB human TR gene sequences. Using the TCRdist pipeline, a later analysis assigned CDR3 sequences along with most-parsimonious VDJ recombination scenarios. In a later analysis, each TCR beta chain was defined by its CDR3 amino acid sequence together with its V-gene family, and reads lacking a unique V-gene family were excluded. A later analysis removed 500 to 600 highly shared, low-generation-probability nucleotide sequences to deal with suspected cross-contamination and a sequencing artifact. For each public chain, a later analysis derived a clonal expansion index from normalized ranks of inferred template counts within each repertoire. In a later analysis, generation probabilities were computed with a VDJ recombination model fitted to out-of-frame rearrangements, and the resulting probabilities were checked against IGoR. Hypergeometric tests were used in a later analysis to score TCR-TCR, TCR-HLA and TCR-CMV co-occurrence, with a repertoire-size bias correction applied to the TCR pairs. A later analysis estimated false discovery rates by permuting HLA or CMV assignments 20 times. A later analysis grouped co-occurring TCRs with DBSCAN, adding TCRdist sequence similarity when clustering within HLA-allele-positive subsets. Repertoires with fewer than 30,000 or more than 120,000 public chains, plus five repertoires with anomalous nucleotide sharing, were excluded from co-occurrence clustering. TCRdb holds this immuneACCESS table with in-frame rearrangements only. Some clones are missing; in checked studies, unresolved V genes explain under half, and the rest has no known cause. That table supplies the V and J calls and clone size; D and trimming were determined from the DNA. The sample records about 190,000 clones, roughly 87% of which are singletons. The ten top clones hold around 1.5% of the sample.

The receptor's source is a man between 45 and 60 years old in good health and CMV-seronegative. Sequencing was carried out using PBMCs. Recombination linked TRBV2 to TRBJ2-2; 7 junctional bases match TRBD2. The CDR3 protein: CASRRLATTGELFF. The nucleotide sequence is given as TGTGCCAGCAGAAGACTAGCTACTACCGGGGAGCTGTTTTTT.